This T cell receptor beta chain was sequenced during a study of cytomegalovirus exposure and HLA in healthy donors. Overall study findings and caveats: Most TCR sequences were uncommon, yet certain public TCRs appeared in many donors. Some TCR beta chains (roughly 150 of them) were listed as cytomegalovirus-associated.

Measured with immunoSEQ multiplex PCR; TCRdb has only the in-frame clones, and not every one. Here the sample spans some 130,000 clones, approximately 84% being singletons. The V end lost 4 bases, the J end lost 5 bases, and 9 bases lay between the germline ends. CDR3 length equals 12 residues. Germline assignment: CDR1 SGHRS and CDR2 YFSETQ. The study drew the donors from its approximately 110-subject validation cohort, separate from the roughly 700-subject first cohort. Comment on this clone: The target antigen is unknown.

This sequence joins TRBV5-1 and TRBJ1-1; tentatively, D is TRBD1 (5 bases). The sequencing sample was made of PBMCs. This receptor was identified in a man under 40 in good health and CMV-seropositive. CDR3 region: CASSHQGTEAFF. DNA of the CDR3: TGCGCCAGCAGCCATCAGGGAACTGAAGCTTTCTTT.